This TCR beta chain was profiled in a study of cytomegalovirus exposure and HLA in healthy donors. As for the study in general: Around 81% of several hundred genotyped donors fell in the Caucasian-associated ancestry cluster. General study findings and limits: Apart from CMV serostatus, no immune exposure information was available. In a later analysis, across HLA loci, associated TCR counts were highest for DRB1, lowest for HLA-C.

V lost 3 bases to trimming and J lost 9 bases; unmatched junction nucleotides: 8. Germline V gene data show CDR1 as SEHNR and CDR2 as FQNEAQ (reference sequence). The CDR3 extends over 16 amino acids. For this clone: No antigen is known for it.

PCR amplification relied on 60 Vbeta primers (plus 13 Jbeta primers). The protocol was immunoSEQ multiplex PCR, while the TCRdb copy is restricted to in-frame clones and leaves out a portion. This sample has about 140,000 clones; 70% to 80% occur once, and the top ten carry over 2%. The sequence was obtained from a man younger than 40 in good health and CMV-seronegative. The rearrangement joins TRBV7-9 to TRBJ2-1; 13 positions agree with TRBD2. The specimen sequenced was PBMCs. CDR3 sequence (DNA): TGTGCCAGCAGCTTTGGGACTAGCGGGACCTTCGGTGAGCAGTTCTTC. Its protein product is CASSFGTSGTFGEQFF.